The 21 T cell receptor beta chains reported below all come from one sample, sequenced in a study of OX40 agonist ivuxolimab in advanced cancers. Assay: immunoSEQ multiplex PCR; the TCRdb copy retains only in-frame clones and omits some. The table records roughly 21,000 clones, about 89% of them present only once. The source was CD4+ or CD8+ T cells sorted from blood, collected in a trial of the OX40 agonist ivuxolimab. These receptors all come from an adult with an advanced solid tumor such as melanoma, head and neck, liver or kidney cancer.

V usage is TRBV5-1 and J usage is TRBJ2-7; 10 bases are shared with TRBD2. From germline, CDR1 is SGHRS and CDR2 YFSETQ. The CDR3 extends over 15 amino acids. Trimming removed 4 bases from V and 1 base from J; junction bases left unmatched: 5. The CDR3 spells CASSLTSGQSYEQYF. The CDR3 bases are TGCGCCAGCAGCCTGACTAGCGGGCAATCCTACGAGCAGTACTTC. The full variable domain, completed using reference TRBV5-1 and TRBJ2-7, is KAGVTQTPRYLIKTRGQQVTLSCSPISGHRSVSWYQQTPGQGLQFLFEYFSETQRNKGNFPGRFSGRQFSNSRSEMNVSTLELGDSALYLCASSLTSGQSYEQYFGPGTRLTVT.

The rearrangement links TRBV4-1 to TRBJ1-3; TRBD1 might be the D (6 bases). Trimming removed 0 bases at V and 1 base at J, with 7 bases between. This CDR3 has 15 residues. The germline V gene encodes CDR1 MGHRA and CDR2 YSYEKL. The CDR3 nucleotides read TGCGCCAGCAGCCAAGATGGACAGTCTGGAAACACCATATATTTT. Translating gives CASSQDGQSGNTIYF.

The chain has TRBV7-8 and TRBJ2-2; D not resolved. Germline CDR1 is SGHVS and CDR2 is FQNEAQ. Trimming left V 5 bases short and J 1 base short, with 11 bases between. This CDR3 contains 15 residues. The CDR3 protein is CASSPLTENTGELFF. The CDR3 nucleotides are TGTGCCAGCAGCCCGTTGACGGAGAACACCGGGGAGCTGTTTTTT.

The V call is TRBV4-1, the J call TRBJ2-5; 7 bases match TRBD2. This CDR3 has 15 residues. The germline CDR1 and CDR2 sequences are MGHRA and YSYEKL. Trimming took 4 bases from V and 2 from J; bases not matched to a gene: 7. The CDR3 spells CASSPSWEGQETQYF. CDR3 in DNA: TGCGCCAGCAGCCCTAGTTGGGAGGGGCAAGAGACCCAGTACTTC.

In its sample, this clone ranks as medium-sized. For the CDR3, the DNA is TGTGCCAGCAGCTTAGGGACGGACAGGGGATACCAGCCCCAGCATTTT. This translates into CASSLGTDRGYQPQHF. The chain is built from TRBV11-2 and TRBJ1-5; 9 nucleotides line up with TRBD1. The CDR3 spans 16 residues. With V trimmed by 1 base and J by 7 bases, 8 bases remained unmatched. Germline loops: CDR1 SGHAT, CDR2 FQNNGV.

The V call is TRBV19, the J call TRBJ2-7; TRBD1 agrees at 11 bases. CDR3 length: 15 residues. With V trimmed by 6 bases and J by 7 bases, 11 bases remained unmatched. CDR1 LNHDA and CDR2 SQIVND come from the germline V gene (reference sequence). The CDR3 DNA follows: TGTGCCAGTAGGACCACCGGGACAGGGGGGCAAGAGCAGTACTTC. Translated, it gives CASRTTGTGGQEQYF.

This chain uses TRBV7-6 with TRBJ2-7, with D possibly being TRBD1 (5 bases). Trimming left V 4 bases short and J 1 base short, with 11 bases between. The CDR3 runs 14 residues. Germline V CDR1 and CDR2: SGHVS, FNYEAQ. The CDR3 coding sequence is TGTGCCAGCAGCTCAGGGATTAGGTCCTACGAGCAGTACTTC. It encodes CASSSGIRSYEQYF.

The J gene is TRBJ1-1, the V gene TRBV6-6; unclear D gene. Trimming pared 6 bases from V and 0 bases from J, leaving 8 bases between. This CDR3 spans 13 amino acids. Germline values: CDR1 MNHNY, CDR2 SVGAGI (reference sequence). The CDR3 sequence is CASRHIVNTEAFF. The CDR3 nucleotides are TGTGCCAGCAGACACATAGTGAACACTGAAGCTTTCTTT.

This clone appeared a few times. This chain uses TRBV6-4 with TRBJ1-1, with D perhaps TRBD1 (6 bases). Germline assignment: CDR1 MRHNA and CDR2 SNTAGT. The germline V and J ends were trimmed by 3 bases and 1 base, with 6 bases remaining between them. This CDR3 is built from 13 residues. CDR3 in DNA: TGTGCCAGCAGTGAGGGGGCGAACACTGAAGCTTTCTTT. Translation: CASSEGANTEAFF.

This clone was observed a handful of times. The rearrangement joins TRBV10-3 to TRBJ2-7, with 10 positions matching TRBD1. CDR1 and CDR2 from the germline V gene are ENHRY and SYGVKD. The CDR3 loop spans 12 amino acids. The J segment lost 5 bases and the V segment lost 8 bases, leaving 3 bases of the junction unmatched. CDR3 in amino acids: CAIGTGDDEQYF. For the CDR3, the DNA is TGTGCCATCGGGACAGGGGATGACGAGCAGTACTTC.

The rearrangement joins TRBV13 to TRBJ2-7; no clear D. Germline V gene lookup returns CDR1 PRHDT and CDR2 FYEKMQ (reference sequence). The CDR3 is 13 residues long. Trimming shortened V by 6 bases and J by 2 bases, and 11 bases separated the two germline ends. CDR3 region: CASRAPGAYEQYF. The CDR3, as DNA: TGTGCCAGCAGGGCCCCGGGTGCCTACGAGCAGTACTTC.

V gene TRBV4-2 combines with J gene TRBJ2-7; perhaps TRBD2 as D (5 bases). Germline V gene sequence: CDR1 LGHNA, CDR2 YNFKEQ. Deletions cut 2 bases from V and 0 bases from J, with 11 bases between. The CDR3 contains 15 residues. CDR3 DNA: TGTGCCAGCAGCCAAACGGGGTCCATCTCCTACGAGCAGTACTTC. It specifies CASSQTGSISYEQYF.

This clone is medium-sized (0.01 to 0.1%) by share. The chain uses TRBV7-2 and TRBJ2-7; D gene ambiguous. Between the trimmed V and J ends, which lost 0 bases and 2 bases, there was a span of 5 bases. The germline V gene encodes CDR1 SGHTA and CDR2 FQGNSA. The CDR3 has 13 residues. This chain's CDR3 is CASSLASPYEQYF. CDR3 nucleotides: TGTGCCAGCAGCTTAGCGAGTCCCTACGAGCAGTACTTC.

This clone counts as medium-sized. Other DNA sequences within the sample encode an identical CDR3. The rearrangement uses TRBV4-3 and TRBJ2-5; 11 nucleotides match TRBD2. Germline CDR1 LGHNA, CDR2 YSLEER. This CDR3 region has 16 residues. The trim removed 0 bases at V and 4 bases at J, leaving 4 bases unmatched. This CDR3 reads CASSQDFSGGAETQYF. As DNA, the CDR3 is TGCGCCAGCAGCCAAGATTTTAGCGGGGGGGCAGAGACCCAGTACTTC.

The chain has TRBV6-1 and TRBJ2-1; TRBD2 agrees at 13 bases. V gave up 1 base and J gave up 5 bases; unmatched junction bases: 2. CDR1 MNHNS and CDR2 SASEGT come from the germline V gene. The CDR3 covers 16 residues. As DNA, the CDR3 is TGTGCCAGCAGTGAAGTTGGACTAGCGGGAGACAATGAGCAGTTCTTC. Translated: CASSEVGLAGDNEQFF.

The J gene is TRBJ1-1, the V gene TRBV7-2; no clear D. Looked up from germline, CDR1 is SGHTA and CDR2 is FQGNSA. Between the trimmed V and J ends, which lost 5 bases and 1 base, there was a span of 11 bases. This CDR3 has 14 residues. The CDR3 region has the DNA TGTGCCAGCAGCCTCCCGAATAAGAACACTGAAGCTTTCTTT. It codes for CASSLPNKNTEAFF.

The genes are TRBV27 and TRBJ2-3; 8 bases are a match to TRBD2. The CDR3 extends over 16 amino acids. The V gene end was trimmed by 3 bases and the J gene end by 5 bases; junction bases not matched to a gene: 10. The germline V gene has CDR1 MNHEY and CDR2 SMNVEV (reference sequence). The CDR3 region has the DNA TGTGCCAGCAGTTTTACCCGGGGGGGCTTGGAAGATACGCAGTATTTT. Protein product: CASSFTRGGLEDTQYF.

The CDR3 nucleotides read TGTGCCAGCAGTACTAACACTGAAGCTTTCTTT. Encoded protein: CASSTNTEAFF. The chain couples TRBV6-5 to TRBJ1-1; D not resolved. The germline V gene has CDR1 MNHEY and CDR2 SVGAGI. This CDR3 is 11 amino acids long. V lost 5 bases and J lost 2, with 3 bases in between.

The J gene is TRBJ1-1, the V gene TRBV6-5; 9 nucleotides agree with TRBD1. From germline, CDR1 is MNHEY and CDR2 SVGAGI. The V segment lost 6 bases and the J segment 5 bases; nucleotides outside the gene matches: 10. This CDR3 spans 15 amino acids. The CDR3 here is CASRITGGSWTEAFF. CDR3 DNA sequence: TGTGCCAGCAGAATAACAGGGGGCTCGTGGACTGAAGCTTTCTTT.

The V and J genes are TRBV4-1 and TRBJ1-3; D not resolved. The V gene lost 1 base and the J gene lost 8 bases, with 15 bases spanning the gap. Germline assignment: CDR1 MGHRA and CDR2 YSYEKL. The CDR3 sequence is 15 residues long. The CDR3 spells CASSQVMGARDTIYF. The CDR3 nucleotides read TGCGCCAGCAGCCAAGTTATGGGCGCACGGGACACCATATATTTT.

The chain is built from TRBV7-2 and TRBJ1-2, with D unclear. V was shortened by 1 base and J by 6 bases, with 12 bases between the two germline ends. Germline loops: CDR1 SGHTA, CDR2 FQGNSA. CDR3 length equals 14 residues. Written as DNA, the CDR3 is TGTGCCAGCAGCTTAGATCCGAGGGATCATGGCTACACCTTC. Protein sequence: CASSLDPRDHGYTF.